The 14 T cell receptor beta chains given below trace back to one sample, sequenced in a study of shared clonotypes between healthy human individuals. Clones were read by immunoSEQ multiplex PCR, and TCRdb kept only the in-frame ones, dropping some. This sample has millions of clones, with 80% to 95% found just once. Specimen: naive CD4+ T cells from PBMCs. The subset denotes: CD45RA+ positively selected. The receptors were sampled from a man between 18 and 29 years old in good health. Some clones in this sample may be carry-over from other donors' samples.

The rearrangement links TRBV7-2 to TRBJ2-7, with D uncertain. Trimming stripped 2 bases from V and 5 bases from J, with 7 bases between. CDR3 size: 12 residues. Germline loops: CDR1 SGHTA, CDR2 FQGNSA. The CDR3 region has the DNA TGTGCCAGCAGCTTAAACCGCCACGAGCAGTACTTC. Translated, it gives CASSLNRHEQYF.

V usage is TRBV15 and J usage is TRBJ1-1; tentative D call: TRBD1 (6 bases). This CDR3 spans 14 amino acids. Germline values: CDR1 LNHNV, CDR2 YYDKDF (reference sequence). The V and J ends lost 4 bases and 5 bases respectively, with 14 bases between them. In nucleotides, the CDR3 is TGTGCCACCAGCATTTTACAGGGAGGGACTGAAGCTTTCTTT. As protein: CATSILQGGTEAFF.

The genes are TRBV5-8 and TRBJ1-2; D not certain. CDR1 is SGHTS, CDR2 YDEGEE, per germline. Trimming cost V 1 base and J 8 bases, with 3 bases left between them. The CDR3 contains 10 residues. In nucleotides, the CDR3 is TGTGCCAGCAGCTTGTTAGGCTACACCTTC. Amino acid sequence: CASSLLGYTF. Supplemented by reference TRBV5-8 and TRBJ1-2, the full variable domain reads EAGVTQSPTHLIKTRGQQATLRCSPISGHTSVYWYQQALGLGLQFLLWYDEGEERNRGNFPPRFSGRQFPNYSSELNVNALELEDSALYLCASSLLGYTFGSGTRLTVV.

CDR3 nucleotides: TGTGCCAGTAGTATTCCGGGGGGCGCGTACACCGGGGAGCTGTTTTTT. This gives the protein CASSIPGGAYTGELFF. The genes are TRBV19 and TRBJ2-2; weak D call: TRBD2 (7 bases). The CDR3 totals 16 residues. Per germline, CDR1 LNHDA and CDR2 SQIVND (reference sequence). The ends were cut back, 3 bases at V and 3 bases at J, with 14 bases in the middle. Variable domain in full (rest from reference TRBV19 and TRBJ2-2): DGGITQSPKYLFRKEGQNVTLSCEQNLNHDAMYWYRQDPGQGLRLIYYSQIVNDFQKGDIAEGYSVSREKKESFPLTVTSAQKNPTAFYLCASSIPGGAYTGELFFGEGSRLTVL.

A single count supports this clone. This rearrangement joins TRBV6-1 to TRBJ1-5; the D gene is possibly TRBD1 (5 bases). Germline V gives CDR1 MNHNS, CDR2 SASEGT. The V gene lost 2 bases and the J gene lost 6 bases, with 14 bases spanning the gap. The CDR3 length is 15 residues. CDR3 residues: CASSEKEGVGQPQHF. Written as DNA, the CDR3 is TGTGCCAGCAGTGAAAAGGAAGGGGTGGGTCAGCCCCAGCATTTT.

This clone was found a few times. The junction departs from germline at one end; a sequencing error may be responsible. The chain has TRBV5-4 and TRBJ2-7; D possibly corresponds to TRBD1 (6 bases). From germline, CDR1 is SGHNT and CDR2 YYREEE (reference sequence). This CDR3 is 12 amino acids long. The CDR3 DNA follows: TGTGCCAGCAGCTTGGGTGGGGGCGTACTGAACTTC. Encoded protein: CASSLGGGVLNF.

The chain joins TRBV10-3 to TRBJ1-3; weak D call: TRBD1 (5 bases). CDR1 ENHRY and CDR2 SYGVKD come from the germline V gene. Trimming stripped 6 bases from V and 0 bases from J, with 12 bases between. This CDR3 contains 15 residues. The CDR3 spells CAISGGPLSGNTIYF. CDR3 in DNA: TGTGCCATCAGCGGGGGACCCCTCTCTGGAAACACCATATATTTT.

This chain joins TRBV7-3 and TRBJ2-7; D possibly matches TRBD1 or TRBD2 (5 bases each). The CDR3 runs 13 residues. The V end was cut by 4 bases, the J end by 4 bases, with 11 bases between. CDR1 is SGHTA and CDR2 is FQGTGA in the germline V gene. DNA of the CDR3: TGTGCCAGCAGCTCCGGGGCCCAATACGAGCAGTACTTC. Its protein is CASSSGAQYEQYF.

On this clone: Different DNA sequences within this sample yield the same CDR3. The chain is built from TRBV28 and TRBJ1-2, with D unresolved. This CDR3 has 11 residues. Germline loops: CDR1 MDHEN, CDR2 SYDVKM. Trimming removed 7 bases at V and 2 bases at J, with 5 bases between. Written as DNA, the CDR3 is TGTGCCAGCACAGAAAACTATGGCTACACCTTC. Amino acid sequence: CASTENYGYTF.

This clone appeared once. The J gene is TRBJ2-3, the V gene TRBV5-1; 8 nucleotides match TRBD1. Trimming took 4 bases from V and 6 from J; bases not matched to a gene: 7. This CDR3 comprises 14 residues. Germline V gene sequence: CDR1 SGHRS, CDR2 YFSETQ. The CDR3 DNA follows: TGCGCCAGCAGCAACCGACAGGGGAGGGATACGCAGTATTTT. It translates to CASSNRQGRDTQYF.

The CDR3 protein is CASSDLMGGYTF. In nucleotides, the CDR3 is TGTGCCAGCAGTGACTTGATGGGTGGCTACACCTTC. The rearrangement links TRBV6-4 to TRBJ1-2; D gene unclear. Trimming removed 1 base from V and 7 bases from J, with 7 bases in between. Germline CDR1 reads MRHNA; CDR2 reads SNTAGT. The CDR3 is 12 residues long.

This chain connects TRBV6-1 to TRBJ2-5; TRBD1 matches at 7 bases. Germline values: CDR1 MNHNS, CDR2 SASEGT. The ends lost 7 bases at V and 10 bases at J; junction bases unmatched: 6. CDR3 length: 11 amino acids. This CDR3 reads CASTRQGGQYF. DNA of the CDR3: TGTGCCAGCACCCGACAGGGTGGCCAGTACTTC.

The chain employs TRBV4-2 and TRBJ2-3, with D unclear. CDR3 length: 12 amino acids. Per germline, CDR1 LGHNA and CDR2 YNFKEQ. V dropped 5 bases and J dropped 3 bases, with 6 bases sitting between them. CDR3: CASSWSTDTQYF. For the CDR3, the DNA is TGTGCCAGCAGCTGGAGTACAGATACGCAGTATTTT.

The chain is built from TRBV29-1 and TRBJ2-5, with no clear D. There are 12 residues in the CDR3. V lost 7 bases and J lost 2, with 11 bases in between. CDR1 is SQVTM and CDR2 is ANQGSEA in the germline V gene. DNA for the CDR3: TGCAGCGCCATGGTCCTACAAGAGACCCAGTACTTC. This sequence encodes CSAMVLQETQYF.